This entry lists 20 T cell receptor beta chains sequenced from one sample in a study of cytomegalovirus exposure and HLA in healthy donors. PCR used 60 Vbeta primers and 13 Jbeta primers. Using immunoSEQ multiplex PCR, the repertoire was profiled, and TCRdb retains in-frame clones only, with some absent. Of more than 100,000 clones listed, 63% are singletons. The sample consisted of PBMCs. The origin of the receptors is a man aged 35-49 years in good health and CMV-seropositive.

The chain is built from TRBV10-3 and TRBJ2-7; 7 bases are shared with TRBD1. The germline gives CDR1 ENHRY, CDR2 SYGVKD. There are 14 residues in the CDR3. Unmatched junction bases numbered 7, after V lost 6 bases and J lost 2 bases. The CDR3 protein is CAIRTTGTTYEQYF. In nucleotides, the CDR3 is TGTGCCATCAGGACGACAGGGACCACCTACGAGCAGTACTTC.

This chain joins TRBV27 and TRBJ2-3; tentative D call: TRBD1 (5 bases). The V gene's germline CDR1 is MNHEY and CDR2 SMNVEV (reference sequence). The CDR3 length is 13 residues. Trimming shortened V by 5 bases and J by 5 bases, and 11 bases separated the two germline ends. This chain's CDR3 is CASSHNRIDTQYF. The DNA of the CDR3 is TGTGCCAGCAGTCATAACAGGATAGATACGCAGTATTTT.

This chain uses TRBV7-2 with TRBJ2-7, with TRBD2 matching 9 bases. Looked up from germline, CDR1 is SGHTA and CDR2 is FQGNSA. V lost 5 bases and J lost 6; bases outside the gene matches: 8. The CDR3 contains 14 residues. In nucleotides, the CDR3 is TGTGCCAGCAGCCTAATAGCGGGAGACCCCGAGCAGTACTTC. This encodes CASSLIAGDPEQYF.

This clone appeared a few times. This sequence joins TRBV5-5 and TRBJ2-7, with 7 bases aligning to TRBD2. CDR1 is SGHKS, CDR2 YYEKEE, per germline (reference sequence). The CDR3 runs to 15 residues. V was pared by 0 bases and J by 6 bases, with 9 bases of the junction left unmatched. The CDR3 spells CASSLGAGRVGEQYF. As DNA, the CDR3 is TGTGCCAGCAGCTTGGGGGCAGGGAGGGTGGGCGAGCAGTACTTC.

The chain recombines TRBV18 with TRBJ1-2, with 10 bases matching TRBD1. CDR1 is KGHSH and CDR2 is LQKENI in the germline V gene. This CDR3 has 16 residues. The J segment lost 6 bases and the V segment lost 6 bases, leaving 13 bases of the junction unmatched. The CDR3 reads CASSPSGTGVTDGYTF. In DNA form, the CDR3 reads TGTGCCAGCTCGCCTTCCGGGACAGGGGTTACGGATGGCTACACCTTC.

This sequence joins TRBV4-2 and TRBJ1-5; D is undetermined. This CDR3 is built from 15 residues. Trimming removed 0 bases from V and 4 bases from J, with 10 bases in between. The V gene's germline CDR1 is LGHNA and CDR2 YNFKEQ. The CDR3: CASSQDLFRNQPQHF. In DNA, the CDR3 is TGTGCCAGCAGCCAAGATTTATTCAGGAATCAGCCCCAGCATTTT.

The rearrangement uses TRBV28 and TRBJ2-6, with 8 bases matching TRBD1. The germline CDR1 and CDR2 sequences are MDHEN and SYDVKM. The CDR3 is 16 residues long. V was pared by 7 bases and J by 3 bases, with 8 bases of the junction left unmatched. CDR3 loop: CASNTPGTGGANVLTF. The CDR3 DNA reads as TGTGCCAGCAATACCCCCGGGACAGGTGGGGCCAACGTCCTGACTTTC.

The chain combines TRBV6-5 with TRBJ1-4, with a possible D match to TRBD1 (5 bases). CDR3 length equals 14 residues. Per the germline V gene, CDR1 is MNHEY and CDR2 is SVGAGI. V was cut by 2 bases and J by 6 bases, with 10 bases left in between. CDR3 in amino acids: CASSYRGGDEKLFF. The CDR3 DNA reads TGTGCCAGCAGTTACCGGGGCGGGGATGAAAAACTGTTTTTT.

The chain links TRBV18 to TRBJ2-7, with 7 bases lining up with TRBD1. From germline, CDR1 is KGHSH and CDR2 LQKENI. The V segment lost 2 bases and the J segment 1 base; nucleotides outside the gene matches: 11. The CDR3 runs to 17 residues. CDR3 DNA sequence: TGTGCCAGCTCACCAGACGCAAGGGGACAGTTTTCCTACGAGCAGTACTTC. As protein: CASSPDARGQFSYEQYF. The full variable domain, in which reference TRBV18 and TRBJ2-7 provide the parts outside the CDR3, is NAGVMQNPRHLVRRRGQEARLRCSPMKGHSHVYWYRQLPEEGLKFMVYLQKENIIDESGMPKERFSAEFPKEGPSILRIQQVVRGDSAAYFCASSPDARGQFSYEQYFGPGTRLTVT.

The chain uses TRBV9 and TRBJ2-5, with TRBD1 as a possible D gene (6 bases). Germline assignment: CDR1 SGDLS and CDR2 YYNGEE. The CDR3 loop spans 14 amino acids. Trimming left V 0 bases short and J 4 bases short, with 10 bases between. CDR3 protein: CASSVGQGLETQYF. The CDR3 DNA is TGTGCCAGCAGCGTAGGCCAGGGGTTAGAGACCCAGTACTTC.

J is TRBJ1-1 and V is TRBV10-3; a possible D gene is TRBD1 (5 bases). The CDR3 sequence is 16 residues long. Germline V CDR1 and CDR2: ENHRY, SYGVKD. Trimming cost V 4 bases and J 1 base, with 16 bases left between them. Here the CDR3 reads CAISAGPTGGNTEAFF. The CDR3 coding sequence is TGTGCCATCAGTGCCGGCCCGACGGGGGGGAACACTGAAGCTTTCTTT.

The chain is built from TRBV5-1 and TRBJ2-5; D not resolved. Germline V CDR1 and CDR2: SGHRS, YFSETQ. The CDR3 runs 13 residues. V was cut by 4 bases and J by 5 bases, with 12 bases left in between. This chain's CDR3 is CASSHLPGETQYF. CDR3 coding DNA: TGCGCCAGCAGCCACTTACCCGGGGAGACCCAGTACTTC.

The gene calls are TRBV18 and TRBJ1-5; 12 bases align to TRBD1. The CDR3 sequence is 17 residues long. Per germline, CDR1 KGHSH and CDR2 LQKENI. With V trimmed by 3 bases and J by 5 bases, 8 bases remained unmatched. The CDR3 DNA follows: TGTGCCAGCTCACCCTCCGGGACAGGGGGCGCATATCAGCCCCAGCATTTT. Translated: CASSPSGTGGAYQPQHF.

V and J are TRBV4-1 and TRBJ2-7; perhaps TRBD2 as D (6 bases). V gave up 3 bases and J gave up 4 bases, with 16 bases separating them. The CDR3 has 15 residues. CDR1 MGHRA and CDR2 YSYEKL come from the germline V gene. CDR3 bases: TGCGCCAGCAGCCACCCCCCGGAGGGTGTGTACGAGCAGTACTTC. Amino acid sequence: CASSHPPEGVYEQYF.

This sequence joins TRBV5-5 and TRBJ2-1; no clear D. The V gene's germline CDR1 is SGHKS and CDR2 YYEKEE (reference sequence). The V gene lost 0 bases and the J gene lost 0 bases, with 10 bases spanning the gap. The CDR3 consists of 16 residues. CDR3 protein: CASSLALTSSYNEQFF. The CDR3 nucleotides read TGTGCCAGCAGCTTGGCACTTACGAGCTCCTACAATGAGCAGTTCTTC.

This chain connects TRBV6-1 to TRBJ2-5; 10 nucleotides line up with TRBD1. This CDR3 comprises 15 residues. The V segment lost 6 bases and the J segment 5 bases; nucleotides outside the gene matches: 9. Germline assignment: CDR1 MNHNS and CDR2 SASEGT. The CDR3 region is CASRKDRGGWETQYF. CDR3 in DNA: TGTGCCAGCAGAAAGGACAGGGGGGGGTGGGAGACCCAGTACTTC.

The chain couples TRBV9 to TRBJ2-7, with 8 bases matching TRBD2. Germline V lookup: CDR1 SGDLS, CDR2 YYNGEE. Germline trimming cut 0 bases from V and 2 bases from J; bases unmatched to any gene: 7. The CDR3 runs to 16 residues. As DNA, the CDR3 is TGTGCCAGCAGCGTAGGCGAGGGACTAGTCCCCTACGAGCAGTACTTC. This sequence encodes CASSVGEGLVPYEQYF. The complete variable domain, with remaining parts taken from reference TRBV9 and TRBJ2-7, reads DSGVTQTPKHLITATGQRVTLRCSPRSGDLSVYWYQQSLDQGLQFLIQYYNGEERAKGNILERFSAQQFPDLHSELNLSSLELGDSALYFCASSVGEGLVPYEQYFGPGTRLTVT.

The gene calls are TRBV6-6 and TRBJ2-7; TRBD2 aligns across 7 bases. The CDR3 is 14 residues long. V shed 6 bases, J shed 2 bases, and the junction held 7 bases outside the gene matches. CDR1 and CDR2 (germline): MNHNY, SVGAGI (reference sequence). CDR3 in amino acids: CASRPQSGAYEQYF. DNA of the CDR3: TGTGCCAGCAGACCTCAAAGCGGGGCCTACGAGCAGTACTTC.

Here the CDR3 reads CASSARLQGHTEAFF. DNA for the CDR3: TGTGCCAGCAGCGCAAGATTACAGGGGCACACTGAAGCTTTCTTT. The J gene is TRBJ1-1, the V gene TRBV14; 7 bases are a match to TRBD1. Germline trimming cut 5 bases from V and 3 bases from J; bases unmatched to any gene: 9. CDR1 and CDR2 from the germline V gene are SGHDN and FVKESK. This CDR3 region has 15 residues.

The rearrangement uses TRBV27 and TRBJ1-2; D gene ambiguous. V was clipped by 7 bases and J by 2 bases, with 14 bases between them. CDR3 length equals 14 residues. The V gene's germline CDR1 is MNHEY and CDR2 SMNVEV (reference sequence). As DNA, the CDR3 is TGTGCCAGCACCTCGTTGGAGGGAAACTATGGCTACACCTTC. Protein sequence: CASTSLEGNYGYTF.